Shown below are 13 T cell receptor beta chains from a single sample sequenced in a study of CD8 T cells in Susac syndrome. After extraction with the RNeasy kit, roughly 0.5 to 1 ug of the RNA was reverse transcribed using random hexamers. TCRdb reanalysed the immunoSEQ multiplex PCR reads using MiXCR and keeps one entry per CDR3 protein. The table lists 150,000 to 200,000 distinct CDR3 sequences, approximately 94% of them singletons, with over 0.08% in the top ten. The material sequenced was CD4+ T cells from PBMCs. The receptors stem from a human donor with multiple sclerosis.

This chain uses TRBV7-9 with TRBJ1-2; the D gene is possibly TRBD1 (5 bases). This CDR3 region has 14 residues. Trimming stripped 3 bases from V and 6 bases from J, with 14 bases between. Per the germline V gene, CDR1 is SEHNR and CDR2 is FQNEAQ (reference sequence). The CDR3 coding sequence is TGTGCCAGCAGCTTGGCAGGGACCTCGGATGGCTACACCTTC. Its translation is CASSLAGTSDGYTF.

The CDR3 bases are TGTGCCAGCAGTTTACTCGACAGGGCCAATTCACCCCTCCACTTT. Its protein product is CASSLLDRANSPLHF. V usage is TRBV27 and J usage is TRBJ1-6; TRBD1 matches at 7 bases. The V segment lost 2 bases and the J segment 7 bases; nucleotides outside the gene matches: 5. The CDR3 has 15 residues. Germline V gene sequence: CDR1 MNHEY, CDR2 SMNVEV (reference sequence).

Here the CDR3 DNA reads TGTGCCAGCAGCTCCCTAACTAGCGGGTCCCACAATGAGCAGTTCTTC. Translating it yields CASSSLTSGSHNEQFF. The chain couples TRBV11-2 to TRBJ2-1; 9 bases fit TRBD2. This CDR3 comprises 16 residues. After removal of 4 bases from V and 5 bases from J, the junction contained 9 bases not matched to a gene. Germline V CDR1 and CDR2: SGHAT, FQNNGV.

The chain recombines TRBV5-1 with TRBJ2-3; possible D gene TRBD2, 6 bases. V lost 4 bases and J lost 5, with 11 bases in between. This CDR3 has 13 amino acids. Germline CDR1 reads SGHRS; CDR2 reads YFSETQ. The CDR3 loop is CASSAGTLDTQYF. The CDR3, as DNA: TGCGCCAGCAGCGCTGGGACTTTAGATACGCAGTATTTT.

This rearrangement joins TRBV11-1 to TRBJ2-1, with 13 positions matching TRBD2. CDR1 and CDR2 (germline): SGHAT, FQDESV (reference sequence). With 0 bases clipped from V and 9 bases from J, the junction kept 5 bases outside the gene matches. The CDR3 runs to 16 residues. CDR3 loop: CASSLAGLAGDSEQFF. The CDR3 DNA sequence: TGTGCCAGCAGCTTAGCCGGACTAGCGGGAGACAGTGAGCAGTTCTTC.

The chain recombines TRBV24-1 with TRBJ2-3; TRBD1 or TRBD2 may be the D gene (6 bases each). Trimming pared 4 bases from V and 4 bases from J, leaving 14 bases between. This CDR3 spans 15 amino acids. Germline CDR1 and CDR2: KGHDR and SFDVKD. The CDR3 DNA reads as TGTGCCACCAGTGACTCGAGTGGGGGGCCAGATACGCAGTATTTT. Protein: CATSDSSGGPDTQYF.

The chain employs TRBV5-6 and TRBJ1-1, with D possibly being TRBD1 (5 bases). Trimming took off 7 bases at V and 4 bases at J, with 17 bases between the two ends. Germline V lookup: CDR1 SGHDT, CDR2 YYEEEE. The CDR3 runs to 14 residues. CDR3 nucleotides: TGTGCCAGCCGGGGCGGGGGGTCTAGCACTGAAGCTTTCTTT. Residues: CASRGGGSSTEAFF.

This clonotype was recorded only once. The chain recombines TRBV3-1 with TRBJ1-1; D perhaps matches TRBD1 (5 bases). V lost 5 bases to trimming and J lost 5 bases, with 9 bases between them. Germline assignment: CDR1 LGHDT and CDR2 YNNKEL (reference sequence). The CDR3 extends over 12 amino acids. CDR3 amino acids: CASSLGETEAFF. The CDR3 DNA sequence: TGTGCCAGCAGCTTAGGGGAGACTGAAGCTTTCTTT.

The V and J genes are TRBV3-1 and TRBJ1-2, with TRBD1 as a possible D gene (5 bases). The V gene's germline CDR1 is LGHDT and CDR2 YNNKEL (reference sequence). Trimming cost V 3 bases and J 4 bases, with 12 bases left between them. The CDR3 length is 14 residues. As DNA, the CDR3 is TGTGCCAGCAGCCAGTTTACAGGACCCTATGGCTACACCTTC. Protein: CASSQFTGPYGYTF.

This chain links TRBV5-1 with TRBJ2-1; unclear D gene. The CDR3 extends over 15 amino acids. From germline, CDR1 is SGHRS and CDR2 YFSETQ. Trimming cost V 0 bases and J 6 bases, with 13 bases left between them. The CDR3 DNA is TGCGCCAGCAGCTTGGCCTTGGGTGAAGTCAATGAGCAGTTCTTC. Amino acids: CASSLALGEVNEQFF. Full variable domain (rest looked up from reference TRBV5-1 and TRBJ2-1): KAGVTQTPRYLIKTRGQQVTLSCSPISGHRSVSWYQQTPGQGLQFLFEYFSETQRNKGNFPGRFSGRQFSNSRSEMNVSTLELGDSALYLCASSLALGEVNEQFFGPGTRLTVL.

The chain links TRBV5-1 to TRBJ2-7; possible D gene TRBD1, 5 bases. The V gene's germline CDR1 is SGHRS and CDR2 YFSETQ. The CDR3 has 13 amino acids. Trimming shortened V by 5 bases and J by 10 bases, and 19 bases separated the two germline ends. The DNA for the CDR3 is TGCGCCAGCAGTCAAGGGGCCGGTGGAGAACAGTACTTC. It codes for CASSQGAGGEQYF.

This chain connects TRBV19 to TRBJ1-5; possible D gene TRBD1, 5 bases. V shed 7 bases and J shed 3 bases, with 16 bases lying between them. This CDR3 is built from 15 residues. Germline lookup yields CDR1 LNHDA and CDR2 SQIVND (reference sequence). CDR3 coding DNA: TGTGCCAGTACAGATGGGGGTGGGCCCAATCAGCCCCAGCATTTT. Its protein is CASTDGGGPNQPQHF.

This sequence joins TRBV27 and TRBJ1-2; a possible D gene is TRBD1 (6 bases). The CDR3 extends over 16 amino acids. Germline V gene lookup returns CDR1 MNHEY and CDR2 SMNVEV (reference sequence). Trimming left V 4 bases short and J 4 bases short, with 19 bases between. CDR3 residues: CASSSQPGHAGYGYTF. As DNA, the CDR3 is TGTGCCAGCAGTTCCCAACCGGGACATGCAGGCTATGGCTACACCTTC.